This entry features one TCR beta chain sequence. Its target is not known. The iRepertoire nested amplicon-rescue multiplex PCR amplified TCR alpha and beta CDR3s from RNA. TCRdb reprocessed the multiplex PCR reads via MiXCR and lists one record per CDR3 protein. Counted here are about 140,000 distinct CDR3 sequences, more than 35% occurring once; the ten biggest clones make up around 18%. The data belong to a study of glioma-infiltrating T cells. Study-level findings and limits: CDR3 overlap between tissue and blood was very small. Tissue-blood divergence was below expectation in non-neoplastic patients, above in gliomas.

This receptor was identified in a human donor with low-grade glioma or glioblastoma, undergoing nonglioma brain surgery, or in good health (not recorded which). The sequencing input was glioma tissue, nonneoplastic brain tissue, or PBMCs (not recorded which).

CDR3 region: CASSQRWLEQPQHF. In nucleotides, the CDR3 is TGTGCCAGCAGCCAAAGATGGCTTGAACAGCCCCAGCATTTT. The chain carries TRBV3-1 and TRBJ1-5; D gene ambiguous. CDR3 length: 14 residues. V lost 2 bases to trimming and J lost 7 bases, with 12 bases between them. CDR1 and CDR2 from the germline V gene are LGHDT and YNNKEL (reference sequence).